This T cell receptor beta chain appears in the sequencing data of a study of post-analysis software for immune sequencing data. Turning to the study itself: Some patients lacked subtype; others had relapsing-remitting, secondary progressive or progressive-relapsing disease.

Researchers reported that TCR beta cDNA libraries carried unique molecular identifiers. Input of roughly 0.85 to 11 million T cells yielded roughly 530,000 cDNA molecules. TCRdb fed the PCR reads into MiXCR, producing one record per CDR3 protein. The table has fewer than 850,000 distinct CDR3 sequences, around 42% seen once. Regarding the study as a whole: Elevated frequency relative to controls characterized roughly five TRBV segments in patients, TRBV5-6, TRBV5-1 and TRBV20-1 among them. Diversity measured as normalized Chao1 was significantly lower in multiple sclerosis patients than in controls. Samples prepared in the same batch strongly co-clustered by F measure.

This clonotype was recorded a few times. Its cognate antigen is unknown. V was pared by 5 bases and J by 3 bases, with 11 bases between. CDR1 SGHAT and CDR2 FQNNGV come from the germline V gene. This CDR3 region has 13 residues. The material sequenced was blood. V usage is TRBV11-2 and J usage is TRBJ2-7; possible D gene TRBD1, 6 bases. The TCR was taken from a girl aged 5-17 years with multiple sclerosis. Here the CDR3 reads CASSPDSHYEQYF. The CDR3 nucleotides read TGTGCCAGCAGCCCGGACAGCCACTACGAGCAGTACTTC.